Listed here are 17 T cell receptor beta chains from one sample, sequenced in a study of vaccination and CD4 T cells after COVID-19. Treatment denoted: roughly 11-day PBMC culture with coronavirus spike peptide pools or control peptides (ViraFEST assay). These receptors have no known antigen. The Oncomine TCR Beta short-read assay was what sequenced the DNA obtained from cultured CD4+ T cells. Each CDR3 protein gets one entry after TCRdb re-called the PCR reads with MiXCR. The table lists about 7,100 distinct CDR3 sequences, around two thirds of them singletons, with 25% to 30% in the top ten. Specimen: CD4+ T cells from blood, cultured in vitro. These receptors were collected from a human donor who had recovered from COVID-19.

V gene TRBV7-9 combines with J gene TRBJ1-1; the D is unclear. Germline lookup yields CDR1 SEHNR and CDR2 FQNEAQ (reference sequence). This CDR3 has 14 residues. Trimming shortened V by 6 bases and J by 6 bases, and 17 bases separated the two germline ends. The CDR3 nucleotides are TGTGCCAGCAGTTCACGAGCGGACGGCCCTGAAGCTTTCTTT. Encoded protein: CASSSRADGPEAFF.

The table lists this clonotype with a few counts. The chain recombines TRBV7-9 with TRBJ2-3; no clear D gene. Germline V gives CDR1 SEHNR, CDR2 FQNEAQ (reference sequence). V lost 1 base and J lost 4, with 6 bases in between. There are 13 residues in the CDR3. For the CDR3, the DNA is TGTGCCAGCAGCTTAGAGGCAGCAGATACGCAGTATTTT. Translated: CASSLEAADTQYF.

CDR3 sequence (DNA): TGCAGTGCGAAGCCGGGACACCTAAACTATGGCTACACCTTC. Translation gives CSAKPGHLNYGYTF. The rearrangement joins TRBV20-1 to TRBJ1-2; D perhaps matches TRBD1 (6 bases). Trimming removed 6 bases at V and 2 bases at J, with 16 bases between. This CDR3 spans 14 amino acids. Germline V gene lookup returns CDR1 DFQATT and CDR2 SNEGSKA (reference sequence).

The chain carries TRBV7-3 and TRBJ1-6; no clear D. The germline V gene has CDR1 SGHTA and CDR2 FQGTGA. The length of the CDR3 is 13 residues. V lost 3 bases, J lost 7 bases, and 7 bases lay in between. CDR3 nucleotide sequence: TGTGCCAGCAGCTTCGCTTCCAATTCACCCCTCCACTTT. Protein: CASSFASNSPLHF.

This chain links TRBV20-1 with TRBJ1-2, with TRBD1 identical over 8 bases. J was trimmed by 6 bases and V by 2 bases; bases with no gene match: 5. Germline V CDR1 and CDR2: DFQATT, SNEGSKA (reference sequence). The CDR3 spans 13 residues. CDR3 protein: CSARPGQGHGYTF. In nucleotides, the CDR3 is TGCAGTGCTAGACCTGGACAGGGCCATGGCTACACCTTC.

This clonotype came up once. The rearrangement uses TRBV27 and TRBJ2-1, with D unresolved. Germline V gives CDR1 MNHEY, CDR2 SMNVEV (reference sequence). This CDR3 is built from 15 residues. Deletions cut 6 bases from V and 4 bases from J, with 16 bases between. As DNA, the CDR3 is TGTGCCAGCAGCCGGGCTCCGGGCGTTTACAATGAGCAGTTCTTC. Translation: CASSRAPGVYNEQFF.

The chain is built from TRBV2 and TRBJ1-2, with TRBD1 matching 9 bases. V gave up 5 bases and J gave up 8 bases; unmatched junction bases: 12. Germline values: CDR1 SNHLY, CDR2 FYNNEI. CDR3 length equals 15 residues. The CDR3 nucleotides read TGTGCCAGCAGTTCGCCGGGACAGGGTCTTTGGGGCTACACCTTC. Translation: CASSSPGQGLWGYTF.

The CDR3 sequence: CASSVGLAGGLHTDTQYF. DNA of the CDR3: TGTGCCAGCAGTGTGGGACTAGCGGGAGGGTTACACACAGATACGCAGTATTTT. This sequence joins TRBV6-1 and TRBJ2-3, with 16 bases aligning to TRBD2. V was pared by 4 bases and J by 2 bases, with 6 bases of the junction left unmatched. This CDR3 is 18 amino acids long. Germline V gene data show CDR1 as MNHNS and CDR2 as SASEGT.

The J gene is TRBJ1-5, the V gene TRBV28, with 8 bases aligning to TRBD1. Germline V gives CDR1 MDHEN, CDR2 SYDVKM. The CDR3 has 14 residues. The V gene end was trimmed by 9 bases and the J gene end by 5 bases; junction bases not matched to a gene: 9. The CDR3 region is CASTYPQGDQPQHF. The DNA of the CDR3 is TGTGCCAGTACGTACCCACAGGGGGATCAGCCCCAGCATTTT.

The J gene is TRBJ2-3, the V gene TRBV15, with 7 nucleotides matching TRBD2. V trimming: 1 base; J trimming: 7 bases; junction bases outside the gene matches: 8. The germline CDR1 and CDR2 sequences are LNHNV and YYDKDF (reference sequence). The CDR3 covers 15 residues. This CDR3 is CATSRGAGVGNTQYF. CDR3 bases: TGTGCCACCAGCAGAGGGGCGGGAGTAGGAAATACGCAGTATTTT.

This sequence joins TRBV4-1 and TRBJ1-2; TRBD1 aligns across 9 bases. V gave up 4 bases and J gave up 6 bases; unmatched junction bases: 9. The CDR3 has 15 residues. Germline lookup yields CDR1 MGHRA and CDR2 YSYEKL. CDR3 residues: CASSLQPRTGDGYTF. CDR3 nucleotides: TGCGCCAGCAGCCTCCAACCACGGACAGGGGATGGCTACACCTTC.

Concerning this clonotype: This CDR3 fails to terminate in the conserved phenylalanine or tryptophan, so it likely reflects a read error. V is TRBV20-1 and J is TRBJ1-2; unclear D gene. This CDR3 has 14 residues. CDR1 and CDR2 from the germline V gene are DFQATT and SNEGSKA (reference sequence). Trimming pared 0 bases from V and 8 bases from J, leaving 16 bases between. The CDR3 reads CSARDLSPKRGYTL. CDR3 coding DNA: TGCAGTGCTAGAGATCTTTCGCCGAAACGGGGCTACACCCTC.

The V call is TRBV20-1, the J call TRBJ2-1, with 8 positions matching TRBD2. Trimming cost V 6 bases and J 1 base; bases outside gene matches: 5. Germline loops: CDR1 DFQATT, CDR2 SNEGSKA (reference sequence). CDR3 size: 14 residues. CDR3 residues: CSAQTSGSYNEQFF. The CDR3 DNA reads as TGCAGTGCCCAAACTAGCGGTTCCTACAATGAGCAGTTCTTC.

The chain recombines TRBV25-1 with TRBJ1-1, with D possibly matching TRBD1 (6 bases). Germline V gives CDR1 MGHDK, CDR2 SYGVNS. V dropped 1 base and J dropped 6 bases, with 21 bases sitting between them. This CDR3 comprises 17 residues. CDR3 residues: CASSELGEFGGPAEAFF. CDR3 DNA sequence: TGTGCCAGCAGTGAATTAGGTGAATTCGGGGGGCCGGCTGAAGCTTTCTTT.

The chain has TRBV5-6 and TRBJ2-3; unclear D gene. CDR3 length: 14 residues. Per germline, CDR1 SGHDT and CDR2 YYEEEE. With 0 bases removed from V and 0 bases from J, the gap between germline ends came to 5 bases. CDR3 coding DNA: TGTGCCAGCAGCTTGGAGCGCAGCACAGATACGCAGTATTTT. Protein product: CASSLERSTDTQYF.

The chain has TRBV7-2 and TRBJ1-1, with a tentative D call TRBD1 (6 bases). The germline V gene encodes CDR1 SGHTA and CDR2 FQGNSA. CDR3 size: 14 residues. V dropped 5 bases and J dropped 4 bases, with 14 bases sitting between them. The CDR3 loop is CASSPRGQGTEAFF. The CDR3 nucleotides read TGTGCCAGCAGCCCCCGGGGGCAGGGCACTGAAGCTTTCTTT.

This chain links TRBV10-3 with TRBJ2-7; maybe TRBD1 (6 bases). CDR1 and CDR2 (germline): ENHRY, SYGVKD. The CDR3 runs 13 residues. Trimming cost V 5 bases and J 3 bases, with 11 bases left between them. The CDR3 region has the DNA TGTGCCATCAGTACAGGGATCAACTACGAGCAGTACTTC. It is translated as CAISTGINYEQYF.